What follows are 29 T cell receptor beta chains derived from one specimen sequenced in a study of T cells after yellow fever vaccination. TCRdb re-analysed the 5' RACE reads in MiXCR, keeping a single row per CDR3 protein. The sample contains roughly 500,000 distinct CDR3 sequences, roughly 19% of which appear only once. The source material was PBMCs, sampled 15 days after the yellow fever booster vaccination. These TCRs come from a man under 40 who received the YFV17D yellow fever vaccine.

This chain connects TRBV12-3 or TRBV12-4 to TRBJ2-1; no reliable D call. V was cut by 2 bases and J by 0 bases, with 11 bases left in between. The CDR3 loop spans 16 amino acids. CDR3 DNA sequence: TGTGCCAGCAGTTTAATGACTGGCAGCTCCTACAATGAGCAGTTCTTC. This translates into CASSLMTGSSYNEQFF.

This clonotype was detected a few times. This chain uses TRBV15 with TRBJ2-5, with TRBD1 matching 9 bases. This CDR3 has 16 amino acids. V lost 0 bases, J lost 7 bases, and 9 bases stayed unmatched. Germline V gene sequence: CDR1 LNHNV, CDR2 YYDKDF (reference sequence). CDR3: CATSRDLGTGKRTQYF. In DNA, the CDR3 is TGTGCCACCAGCAGAGATCTTGGGACAGGGAAGAGGACCCAGTACTTC. Filled out from reference TRBV15 and TRBJ2-5, the complete variable domain reads DAMVIQNPRYQVTQFGKPVTLSCSQTLNHNVMYWYQQKSSQAPKLLFHYYDKDFNNEADTPDNFQSRRPNTSFCFLDIRSPGLGDTAMYLCATSRDLGTGKRTQYFGPGTRLLVL.

This clonotype was counted a few times. The rearrangement links TRBV20-1 to TRBJ2-3; 9 bases map to TRBD2. Germline loops: CDR1 DFQATT, CDR2 SNEGSKA (reference sequence). There are 13 residues in the CDR3. The CDR3: CGISSSGKATQYF. CDR3 sequence (DNA): TGCGGTATATCTTCTAGCGGGAAGGCTACGCAGTATTTT.

This chain joins TRBV15 and TRBJ1-1; D may be TRBD1 (5 bases). The germline V gene encodes CDR1 LNHNV and CDR2 YYDKDF (reference sequence). The V end was cut by 3 bases, the J end by 0 bases, with 14 bases between. The CDR3 runs to 16 residues. In DNA form, the CDR3 reads TGTGCCACCAGCAGTGGGGCCAGGGTCATGAACACTGAAGCTTTCTTT. It specifies CATSSGARVMNTEAFF. Full variable domain (outside the CDR3, taken from reference TRBV15 and TRBJ1-1): DAMVIQNPRYQVTQFGKPVTLSCSQTLNHNVMYWYQQKSSQAPKLLFHYYDKDFNNEADTPDNFQSRRPNTSFCFLDIRSPGLGDTAMYLCATSSGARVMNTEAFFGQGTRLTVV.

This clonotype was found a few times. The genes are TRBV3-1 and TRBJ2-7; no reliable D call. The germline gives CDR1 LGHDT, CDR2 YNNKEL (reference sequence). The CDR3 is 13 residues long. V lost 4 bases, J lost 4 bases, and 11 bases lay in between. The CDR3: CASSLLPSYEQYF. In DNA form, the CDR3 reads TGTGCCAGCAGCCTTCTTCCTTCGTACGAGCAGTACTTC.

This clonotype was found a few times. V is TRBV15 and J is TRBJ2-2, with D tentatively TRBD1 or TRBD2 (5 bases each). The CDR3 length is 17 residues. V was shortened by 3 bases and J by 1 base, with 15 bases between the two germline ends. The germline CDR1 and CDR2 sequences are LNHNV and YYDKDF (reference sequence). CDR3 loop: CATSSTRGRGNTGELFF. The DNA for the CDR3 is TGTGCCACCAGCAGCACCCGGGGACGGGGGAACACCGGGGAGCTGTTTTTT. The whole variable domain, filled in from reference TRBV15 and TRBJ2-2, reads DAMVIQNPRYQVTQFGKPVTLSCSQTLNHNVMYWYQQKSSQAPKLLFHYYDKDFNNEADTPDNFQSRRPNTSFCFLDIRSPGLGDTAMYLCATSSTRGRGNTGELFFGEGSRLTVL.

This clonotype was recorded a few times. This chain connects TRBV5-4 to TRBJ2-2; a weak D match, TRBD2 (6 bases). From germline, CDR1 is SGHNT and CDR2 YYREEE (reference sequence). The CDR3 runs 15 residues. Trimming pared 4 bases from V and 6 bases from J, leaving 16 bases between. The CDR3 loop reads CASSRERGSAGELFF. The CDR3 DNA sequence: TGTGCCAGCAGCCGCGAACGGGGGAGCGCCGGGGAGCTGTTTTTT.

This clonotype has more than one count but fewer than ten. V and J are TRBV5-1 and TRBJ2-7; TRBD2 matches 12 bases. Germline V gene sequence: CDR1 SGHRS, CDR2 YFSETQ. This CDR3 region has 16 residues. J was trimmed by 3 bases and V by 4 bases; bases with no gene match: 8. CDR3 amino acids: CASSTWTSGDLYEQYF. DNA of the CDR3: TGCGCCAGCAGCACCTGGACTAGCGGGGACCTCTACGAGCAGTACTTC.

The table lists this clonotype with a few counts. CDR3 sequence: CSAVAGAKETQYF. The DNA of the CDR3 is TGCAGCGCTGTAGCGGGAGCGAAAGAGACCCAGTACTTC. This chain joins TRBV29-1 and TRBJ2-5; TRBD2 matches at 9 bases. With 7 bases clipped from V and 3 bases from J, the junction kept 6 bases outside the gene matches. Germline V gives CDR1 SQVTM, CDR2 ANQGSEA. The CDR3 extends over 13 amino acids.

This clonotype occurred many times. The chain links TRBV29-1 to TRBJ2-2; either TRBD1 or TRBD2 may supply D (5 bases each). Trimming stripped 7 bases from V and 7 bases from J, with 10 bases between. There are 11 residues in the CDR3. CDR1 and CDR2 (germline): SQVTM, ANQGSEA. The CDR3 here is CSGGEGGELFF. For the CDR3, the DNA is TGCAGCGGAGGGGAAGGCGGGGAGCTGTTTTTT.

The V and J genes are TRBV18 and TRBJ1-1, with 7 bases identical to TRBD1. CDR1 and CDR2 from the germline V gene are KGHSH and LQKENI. V shed 6 bases and J 5 bases; nucleotides not matched to a gene: 9. The CDR3 has 14 residues. The CDR3 is CASSQGQGETEAFF. The CDR3 nucleotides are TGTGCCAGCTCCCAGGGGCAGGGGGAAACTGAAGCTTTCTTT. Full variable domain (rest looked up from reference TRBV18 and TRBJ1-1): NAGVMQNPRHLVRRRGQEARLRCSPMKGHSHVYWYRQLPEEGLKFMVYLQKENIIDESGMPKERFSAEFPKEGPSILRIQQVVRGDSAAYFCASSQGQGETEAFFGQGTRLTVV.

J is TRBJ2-5 and V is TRBV20-1; D not resolved. The CDR3 consists of 15 residues. Trimming removed 0 bases at V and 2 bases at J, with 13 bases between. Germline V gives CDR1 DFQATT, CDR2 SNEGSKA (reference sequence). The CDR3 loop is CSARDYEAVQETQYF. The CDR3 nucleotides are TGCAGTGCTAGAGATTACGAGGCAGTACAAGAGACCCAGTACTTC.

This rearrangement joins TRBV20-1 to TRBJ2-3; D gene uncertain. Trimming took 0 bases from V and 0 from J, leaving 13 bases between them. Germline CDR1 and CDR2: DFQATT and SNEGSKA (reference sequence). CDR3 length equals 16 residues. The CDR3 DNA follows: TGCAGTGCTAGAGATATTTCTGAAACTAGCACAGATACGCAGTATTTT. Protein sequence: CSARDISETSTDTQYF.

This clonotype was seen only a few times. The J gene is TRBJ2-7, the V gene TRBV27; D uncertain. V was clipped by 5 bases and J by 7 bases, with 9 bases between them. Germline V lookup: CDR1 MNHEY, CDR2 SMNVEV (reference sequence). The CDR3 totals 11 residues. This CDR3 is CASSRNREQYF. As DNA, the CDR3 is TGTGCCAGCAGTCGAAACAGAGAGCAGTACTTC.

Concerning this clonotype itself: The junction departs from the called germline gene at one end, perhaps through a read error. The CDR3 reads CAISLGSPTVYEQYF. CDR3 nucleotides: TGTGCCATCAGCTTAGGCTCCCCAACGGTCTACGAGCAGTACTTC. This chain uses TRBV7-9 with TRBJ2-7; D remains ambiguous. Germline V lookup: CDR1 SEHNR, CDR2 FQNEAQ (reference sequence). This CDR3 is built from 15 residues.

V usage is TRBV10-3 and J usage is TRBJ2-7; a possible D gene is TRBD2 (6 bases). V lost 6 bases and J lost 3, with 9 bases in between. Germline V gene data show CDR1 as ENHRY and CDR2 as SYGVKD. The CDR3 length is 12 residues. CDR3 nucleotide sequence: TGTGCCATCAGCGGGACTGTCTACGAGCAGTACTTC. Amino acid sequence: CAISGTVYEQYF.

This clonotype was counted ten times or more. The chain combines TRBV4-1 with TRBJ2-1; a weak D match, TRBD2 (5 bases). In germline, CDR1 is MGHRA, CDR2 YSYEKL. With 10 bases removed from V and 4 bases from J, the gap between germline ends came to 17 bases. This CDR3 has 14 residues. DNA for the CDR3: TGCGCCACAAGCGGTTCCGGACGGTACAATGAGCAGTTCTTC. Encoded protein: CATSGSGRYNEQFF.

This sequence joins TRBV7-9 and TRBJ2-5; TRBD1 matches 8 bases. CDR3 length equals 12 residues. CDR1 SEHNR and CDR2 FQNEAQ come from the germline V gene (reference sequence). J gave up 11 bases and V 3 bases, and 5 bases lay outside the gene matches. The CDR3 region has the DNA TGTGCCAGCAGCTTGACAGGGGTTGGACAGTACTTC. Protein: CASSLTGVGQYF.

Ten or more counts support this clonotype. This chain links TRBV20-1 with TRBJ2-2, with 8 bases matching TRBD2. The CDR3 extends over 14 amino acids. V trimming: 6 bases; J trimming: 6 bases; junction bases outside the gene matches: 9. Germline V CDR1 and CDR2: DFQATT, SNEGSKA (reference sequence). The CDR3 bases are TGCAGTGCAATTAGCGGGACGGCGGCCGGGGAGCTGTTTTTT. It yields the protein CSAISGTAAGELFF.

This clonotype was found a few times. The V call is TRBV7-2, the J call TRBJ1-1; D unclear. Germline CDR1 is SGHTA and CDR2 is FQGNSA. The ends were cut back, 2 bases at V and 1 base at J, with 11 bases in the middle. This CDR3 region has 15 residues. CDR3 sequence reads: CASSLYSAPNTEAFF. For the CDR3, the DNA is TGTGCCAGCAGCTTATATTCAGCCCCGAACACTGAAGCTTTCTTT.

This clonotype was seen a few times. The chain uses TRBV20-1 and TRBJ2-1; D gene uncertain. Trimming stripped 3 bases from V and 6 bases from J, with 6 bases between. In germline, CDR1 is DFQATT, CDR2 SNEGSKA (reference sequence). This CDR3 contains 11 residues. CDR3 protein: CSASRPNEQFF. The CDR3 nucleotides are TGCAGTGCTAGTAGGCCCAATGAGCAGTTCTTC.

The CDR3 coding sequence is TGTGCCAGCTCACCAACACAGCAGGGATTATTTACTGAAGCTTTCTTT. Translated, it gives CASSPTQQGLFTEAFF. The J gene is TRBJ1-1, the V gene TRBV18, with a tentative D call TRBD1 (5 bases). The CDR3 is made up of 16 amino acids. Germline-derived CDR1 and CDR2 are KGHSH and LQKENI. V was shortened by 2 bases and J by 5 bases, with 18 bases between the two germline ends. The full variable domain, in which reference TRBV18 and TRBJ1-1 provide the parts outside the CDR3, is NAGVMQNPRHLVRRRGQEARLRCSPMKGHSHVYWYRQLPEEGLKFMVYLQKENIIDESGMPKERFSAEFPKEGPSILRIQQVVRGDSAAYFCASSPTQQGLFTEAFFGQGTRLTVV.

This clonotype was counted a few times. CDR3 region: CASYGRTGNTIYF. Written as DNA, the CDR3 is TGTGCCAGCTACGGACGGACCGGAAACACCATATATTTT. The rearrangement links TRBV21-1 to TRBJ1-3. TRBV21-1 is given as a pseudogene. This CDR3 is built from 13 residues.

The V and J genes are TRBV5-4 and TRBJ2-1; D gene unclear. The CDR3 runs 13 residues. Germline CDR1 SGHNT, CDR2 YYREEE (reference sequence). V was clipped by 6 bases and J by 4 bases, with 11 bases between them. CDR3 amino acids: CASTPGEYNEQFF. The CDR3 nucleotides are TGTGCCAGCACCCCCGGCGAGTACAATGAGCAGTTCTTC.

This chain joins TRBV20-1 and TRBJ2-3; the D gene is possibly TRBD2 (6 bases). The V end lost 0 bases, the J end lost 4 bases, and 14 bases lay between the germline ends. The CDR3 has 15 residues. Germline lookup yields CDR1 DFQATT and CDR2 SNEGSKA (reference sequence). CDR3 sequence reads: CSARDYGRAADTQYF. The CDR3 coding sequence is TGCAGTGCTAGAGATTACGGGAGAGCGGCAGATACGCAGTATTTT.

V and J are TRBV12-3 or TRBV12-4 and TRBJ2-2; D is perhaps TRBD2 (5 bases). This CDR3 comprises 12 residues. The V end lost 3 bases, the J end lost 7 bases, and 6 bases lay between the germline ends. CDR3 sequence (DNA): TGTGCCAGCAGTTTGAGGGTCGGGGAGCTGTTTTTT. This translates into CASSLRVGELFF.

Only a few counts were recorded for this clonotype. The rearrangement uses TRBV6-5 and TRBJ2-1; D possibly corresponds to TRBD1 (5 bases). CDR3 length equals 16 residues. Trimming stripped 0 bases from V and 0 bases from J, with 9 bases between. CDR1 is MNHEY and CDR2 is SVGAGI in the germline V gene. The CDR3 sequence: CASSYSRRVSYNEQFF. The DNA of the CDR3 is TGTGCCAGCAGTTACTCTCGCAGGGTCTCCTACAATGAGCAGTTCTTC.

The rearrangement links TRBV10-3 to TRBJ2-1, with a tentative D call TRBD2 (6 bases). The germline V gene has CDR1 ENHRY and CDR2 SYGVKD. The CDR3 runs to 16 residues. Deletions cut 2 bases from V and 3 bases from J, with 14 bases between. DNA for the CDR3: TGTGCCATCAGTGAGAGTGGAGGGAGCGTCTACAATGAGCAGTTCTTC. It yields the protein CAISESGGSVYNEQFF.

The chain combines TRBV30 with TRBJ2-3, with TRBD1 identical over 10 bases. Germline CDR1 is GTSNPN and CDR2 is SVGIG (reference sequence). Trimming at V came to 2 bases and at J to 3 bases, leaving 5 bases not matched to a gene. This CDR3 is 15 amino acids long. The chain's CDR3 is CAWSYGQGVTDTQYF. DNA of the CDR3: TGTGCCTGGAGTTACGGACAGGGGGTGACAGATACGCAGTATTTT.